Below are 26 T cell receptor beta chains sequenced from a single sample in a study of cytomegalovirus exposure and HLA in healthy donors. PCR was performed using 60 Vbeta and 13 Jbeta primers. TCRdb keeps only in-frame clones here, not all; method: immunoSEQ multiplex PCR. The sample has 160,000 or so clones; about 80% are singletons. Source material: PBMCs. Source of these receptors: a man aged 35-49 years in good health and CMV-seronegative.

This clone was detected a few times. V gene TRBV10-3 combines with J gene TRBJ2-1; 10 nucleotides align to TRBD2. The CDR3 has 14 residues. Germline assignment: CDR1 ENHRY and CDR2 SYGVKD. With V trimmed by 9 bases and J by 0 bases, 2 bases remained unmatched. The DNA for the CDR3 is TGTGCCATTAGCGGGGGGAGCTCCTACAATGAGCAGTTCTTC. The encoded protein is CAISGGSSYNEQFF.

This rearrangement joins TRBV7-2 to TRBJ1-2; no firm D call. The CDR3 extends over 14 amino acids. From germline, CDR1 is SGHTA and CDR2 FQGNSA. Trimming removed 5 bases from V and 6 bases from J, with 16 bases in between. CDR3 loop: CASSPGRRADGYTF. Here the CDR3 DNA reads TGTGCCAGCAGCCCGGGCAGGAGGGCAGATGGCTACACCTTC.

V and J are TRBV14 and TRBJ1-2; D might be TRBD1 (5 bases). V was pared by 4 bases and J by 1 base, with 7 bases between. Germline V gene sequence: CDR1 SGHDN, CDR2 FVKESK. The CDR3 spans 13 residues. This CDR3 is CASSPRVNYGYTF. CDR3 nucleotide sequence: TGTGCCAGCAGCCCCAGGGTTAACTATGGCTACACCTTC.

This chain uses TRBV27 with TRBJ2-2, with 8 bases lining up with TRBD2. The CDR3 length is 15 residues. With 6 bases clipped from V and 4 bases from J, the junction kept 7 bases outside the gene matches. CDR1 and CDR2 (germline): MNHEY, SMNVEV (reference sequence). The CDR3 region has the DNA TGTGCCAGCAGCCCTTCGGGAGGGGGCACCGGGGAGCTGTTTTTT. This encodes CASSPSGGGTGELFF.

The chain recombines TRBV2 with TRBJ2-7; perhaps TRBD1 as D (6 bases). The V and J ends lost 6 bases and 6 bases respectively, with 18 bases between them. The germline V gene has CDR1 SNHLY and CDR2 FYNNEI. This CDR3 contains 14 residues. CDR3 sequence (DNA): TGTGCCAGCAGAGAACGGACAGCCGGCGGCGAGCAGTACTTC. It codes for CASRERTAGGEQYF.

This clone was seen only once. DNA for the CDR3: TGTGCCAGCAGTTTAAGGGGCCTGAACACTGAAGCTTTCTTT. Amino acid sequence: CASSLRGLNTEAFF. This chain links TRBV28 with TRBJ1-1; D might be TRBD1 (5 bases). Trimming took off 2 bases at V and 0 bases at J, with 7 bases between the two ends. Germline-derived CDR1 and CDR2 are MDHEN and SYDVKM. There are 14 residues in the CDR3.

V gene TRBV30 combines with J gene TRBJ1-2; no definite D call. Trimming removed 3 bases from V and 4 bases from J, with 6 bases in between. Germline V gives CDR1 GTSNPN, CDR2 SVGIG (reference sequence). The CDR3 extends over 11 amino acids. CDR3 DNA sequence: TGTGCCTGGAGCCCTCTCTATGGCTACACCTTC. Translation: CAWSPLYGYTF.

This chain uses TRBV6-5 with TRBJ1-2; 7 nucleotides align to TRBD1. V trimming: 3 bases; J trimming: 7 bases; junction bases outside the gene matches: 2. The CDR3 contains 12 residues. CDR1 MNHEY and CDR2 SVGAGI come from the germline V gene. In DNA, the CDR3 is TGTGCCAGCAGTTATTCAGGGGGTGGCTACACCTTC. Translation gives CASSYSGGGYTF.

This clone was seen once. The chain uses TRBV28 and TRBJ1-2, with 9 bases that match TRBD1. V was pared by 5 bases and J by 8 bases, with 6 bases of the junction left unmatched. This CDR3 has 13 amino acids. Per the germline V gene, CDR1 is MDHEN and CDR2 is SYDVKM. The CDR3 loop is CASSETGGKGYTF. The CDR3 bases are TGTGCCAGCAGTGAGACAGGGGGGAAAGGCTACACCTTC.

This chain uses TRBV21-1 with TRBJ2-5; TRBD2 is taken as the D call from the table, unchecked against the DNA. TRBV21-1 is assigned pseudogene status. CDR3 length equals 15 residues. CDR3 sequence: CASSKGLAGLETQYF. CDR3 sequence (DNA): TGTGCCAGCAGCAAAGGGCTAGCGGGATTAGAGACCCAGTACTTC.

This clone was detected only once. V and J are TRBV28 and TRBJ1-1; no clear D gene. The CDR3 length is 15 residues. Per the germline V gene, CDR1 is MDHEN and CDR2 is SYDVKM. Trimming pared 4 bases from V and 5 bases from J, leaving 17 bases between. The CDR3 DNA reads TGTGCCAGCAGTTCCCCCCGGCAGGTCAGAACTGAAGCTTTCTTT. Its protein product is CASSSPRQVRTEAFF.

The chain is built from TRBV5-1 and TRBJ2-7; D is perhaps TRBD2 (7 bases). Deletions cut 4 bases from V and 6 bases from J, with 14 bases between. The germline gives CDR1 SGHRS, CDR2 YFSETQ. The CDR3 loop spans 13 amino acids. The CDR3 region is CASSRGGSGEQYF. As DNA, the CDR3 is TGCGCCAGCAGCAGGGGGGGGTCAGGCGAGCAGTACTTC.

The chain combines TRBV7-9 with TRBJ2-7; 7 bases are shared with TRBD2. The CDR3 length is 13 residues. With 3 bases clipped from V and 5 bases from J, the junction kept 4 bases outside the gene matches. Germline lookup yields CDR1 SEHNR and CDR2 FQNEAQ (reference sequence). The CDR3 loop reads CASSLGRENEQYF. In nucleotides, the CDR3 is TGTGCCAGCAGCTTGGGGCGGGAGAACGAGCAGTACTTC.

The V and J genes are TRBV11-1 and TRBJ2-7, with 11 bases identical to TRBD2. Germline lookup yields CDR1 SGHAT and CDR2 FQDESV (reference sequence). The V and J ends lost 3 bases and 3 bases, in that order; junction bases with no gene match: 7. The CDR3 contains 16 residues. The CDR3 loop is CASSFSLAGGSYEQYF. The DNA of the CDR3 is TGTGCCAGCAGCTTCTCCCTAGCGGGGGGAAGCTACGAGCAGTACTTC. Using reference TRBV11-1 and TRBJ2-7 for the parts outside the CDR3, the full variable domain is EAEVAQSPRYKITEKSQAVAFWCDPISGHATLYWYRQILGQGPELLVQFQDESVVDDSQLPKDRFSAERLKGVDSTLKIQPAELGDSAMYLCASSFSLAGGSYEQYFGPGTRLTVT.

This chain connects TRBV25-1 to TRBJ2-7; 8 positions agree with TRBD2. The CDR3 has 15 amino acids. CDR1 and CDR2 (germline): MGHDK, SYGVNS. Losses at the gene ends were 0 bases for V and 7 bases for J; bases not matched to a gene: 8. The CDR3 here is CASSEYRTSTLEQYF. The CDR3 DNA follows: TGTGCCAGCAGTGAATATCGGACTAGCACCCTGGAGCAGTACTTC.

The J gene is TRBJ2-1, the V gene TRBV19, with TRBD1 identical over 9 bases. CDR3 length equals 15 residues. The germline V gene has CDR1 LNHDA and CDR2 SQIVND (reference sequence). V trimming: 0 bases; J trimming: 7 bases; junction bases outside the gene matches: 4. For the CDR3, the DNA is TGTGCCAGTAGTATAGAGGACGGACAGGGGAATGAGCAGTTCTTC. Protein sequence: CASSIEDGQGNEQFF. Variable domain in full (rest from reference TRBV19 and TRBJ2-1): DGGITQSPKYLFRKEGQNVTLSCEQNLNHDAMYWYRQDPGQGLRLIYYSQIVNDFQKGDIAEGYSVSREKKESFPLTVTSAQKNPTAFYLCASSIEDGQGNEQFFGPGTRLTVL.

The V call is TRBV28, the J call TRBJ2-7, with TRBD2 matching 8 bases. Germline trimming cut 3 bases from V and 3 bases from J; bases unmatched to any gene: 10. The CDR3 extends over 16 amino acids. In germline, CDR1 is MDHEN, CDR2 SYDVKM. The CDR3 nucleotides are TGTGCCAGCAGTTTCGGGAGCGGGAGAGGTATCTACGAGCAGTACTTC. Its protein product is CASSFGSGRGIYEQYF.

The chain carries TRBV4-2 and TRBJ2-7; 8 bases align to TRBD1. The trim removed 0 bases at V and 7 bases at J, leaving 8 bases unmatched. CDR3 length: 15 residues. CDR1 and CDR2 from the germline V gene are LGHNA and YNFKEQ. In DNA, the CDR3 is TGTGCCAGCAGCCAAGAACCGACAGGGGAGTGGGAGCAGTACTTC. Translation: CASSQEPTGEWEQYF.

This clone has a single count. The genes are TRBV2 and TRBJ2-1; TRBD2 agrees at 7 bases. Germline V gene lookup returns CDR1 SNHLY and CDR2 FYNNEI. CDR3 length: 13 residues. J lost 10 bases, V lost 0 bases, and 3 bases had no gene match. For the CDR3, the DNA is TGTGCCAGCAGTGAAGCGGGAGCGGGGGAGCAGTTCTTC. Encoded protein: CASSEAGAGEQFF. The full variable domain, rest sourced from reference TRBV2 and TRBJ2-1, is EPEVTQTPSHQVTQMGQEVILRCVPISNHLYFYWYRQILGQKVEFLVSFYNNEISEKSEIFDDQFSVERPDGSNFTLKIRSTKLEDSAMYFCASSEAGAGEQFFGPGTRLTVL.

The genes are TRBV5-1 and TRBJ2-5; 8 bases align to TRBD2. Trimming took 1 base from V and 4 from J; bases not matched to a gene: 6. This CDR3 is 15 amino acids long. Germline V gene data show CDR1 as SGHRS and CDR2 as YFSETQ. Here the CDR3 reads CASSLTAGGGETQYF. For the CDR3, the DNA is TGCGCCAGCAGCTTGACGGCGGGGGGCGGAGAGACCCAGTACTTC.

The chain joins TRBV9 to TRBJ2-7; 7 bases line up with TRBD1. CDR3 size: 14 residues. Germline CDR1 and CDR2: SGDLS and YYNGEE. J gave up 4 bases and V 0 bases, and 4 bases lay outside the gene matches. The CDR3 reads CASSVAGTEYEQYF. The CDR3 DNA reads as TGTGCCAGCAGCGTAGCCGGGACAGAATACGAGCAGTACTTC. The whole variable domain, remainder taken from reference TRBV9 and TRBJ2-7, is DSGVTQTPKHLITATGQRVTLRCSPRSGDLSVYWYQQSLDQGLQFLIQYYNGEERAKGNILERFSAQQFPDLHSELNLSSLELGDSALYFCASSVAGTEYEQYFGPGTRLTVT.

V is TRBV11-2 and J is TRBJ2-2; D unclear. CDR1 and CDR2 from the germline V gene are SGHAT and FQNNGV. This CDR3 comprises 14 residues. V was cut by 2 bases and J by 4 bases, with 8 bases left in between. The CDR3 DNA sequence: TGTGCCAGCAGCTTAATAAGCGCCACCGGGGAGCTGTTTTTT. This gives the protein CASSLISATGELFF. The variable domain in full, completed from reference TRBV11-2 and TRBJ2-2, reads EAGVAQSPRYKIIEKRQSVAFWCNPISGHATLYWYQQILGQGPKLLIQFQNNGVVDDSQLPKDRFSAERLKGVDSTLKIQPAKLEDSAVYLCASSLISATGELFFGEGSRLTVL.

The rearrangement uses TRBV4-1 and TRBJ2-5, with D hard to call. The V and J ends lost 2 bases and 2 bases respectively, with 9 bases between them. CDR3 length: 14 amino acids. CDR1 is MGHRA and CDR2 is YSYEKL in the germline V gene. The CDR3 nucleotides read TGCGCCAGCAGCCAAACGAGCGCTCAAGAGACCCAGTACTTC. It codes for CASSQTSAQETQYF.

The chain combines TRBV6-1 with TRBJ2-7, with TRBD1 as a possible D gene (6 bases). Trimming took off 5 bases at V and 3 bases at J, with 11 bases between the two ends. The CDR3 sequence is 13 residues long. The germline gives CDR1 MNHNS, CDR2 SASEGT. This CDR3 is CASSPDRLYEQYF. The CDR3 DNA is TGTGCCAGCAGTCCCGACAGGCTCTACGAGCAGTACTTC.

This chain links TRBV6-5 with TRBJ2-1, with unresolved D. Germline CDR1 MNHEY, CDR2 SVGAGI. V dropped 5 bases and J dropped 5 bases, with 13 bases sitting between them. There are 14 residues in the CDR3. CDR3 loop: CASSSPLVDNEQFF. CDR3 nucleotides: TGTGCCAGCAGTAGTCCGCTAGTCGACAATGAGCAGTTCTTC.

This rearrangement joins TRBV7-2 to TRBJ2-5; TRBD2 is a possible D gene (6 bases). The CDR3 loop spans 15 amino acids. The V end was cut by 3 bases, the J end by 5 bases, with 16 bases between. From germline, CDR1 is SGHTA and CDR2 FQGNSA. The DNA for the CDR3 is TGTGCCAGCAGCTTTCCCGGGACTGGCGGGGAGACCCAGTACTTC. As protein: CASSFPGTGGETQYF.